The TCR beta chain under discussion was sequenced for a study of blood T cell repertoires in COVID-19. Turning to the study itself: COVID-19 samples collected from the United States, Italy and Spain covered acute and convalescent phases. T cells, B-cell-depleted T cells, or PBMCs provided the cDNA or gDNA that served as material.

Germline values: CDR1 MNHEY, CDR2 SMNVEV (reference sequence). The ends lost 5 bases at V and 0 bases at J; junction bases unmatched: 8. The CDR3 extends over 17 amino acids. Original methodology: Estimates of nucleated cell counts were drawn from the amplification of reference gene primers. Clones were sequenced by immunoSEQ multiplex PCR, and TCRdb holds only the in-frame ones, with some missing. D and trimming were read from the DNA, whereas the V and J calls and clone size are those reported in that table. The sample has tens of thousands of clones; about 94% are singletons. Sequencing was carried out using peripheral blood. The receptor was isolated from a human donor with active COVID-19. The donor label of this sample is uncertain. The chain carries TRBV27 and TRBJ1-3, with 9 bases that match TRBD1. This CDR3 reads CASSPRTGALSGNTIYF. CDR3 bases: TGTGCCAGCAGTCCCCGGACAGGGGCGCTCTCTGGAAACACCATATATTTT.